This T cell receptor beta chain was sequenced for a study of CD8+ T cells in alopecia areata. Whole-study context: Oral tofacitinib (5 to 10 mg twice daily) was administered to treated patients.

This CDR3 spans 16 amino acids. V was shortened by 7 bases and J by 4 bases, with 17 bases between the two germline ends. Germline V gene sequence: CDR1 SNHLY, CDR2 FYNNEI. Described treatment: oral pan-JAK inhibitor, 5-10 mg twice daily. Alopecia areata patients provided lesional scalp punch biopsies and peripheral blood, both collected for the study. Points on this clone: The antigen is not known.

Study observations and caveats: Among the top 100, expanded CD8+ clones were significantly decreased by tofacitinib, as was scalp clonality. In scalp and blood, many expanded lesional clones persisted during tofacitinib.

The authors extracted RNA and reverse transcribed it into cDNA as the sequencing template. The table came from immunoSEQ multiplex PCR; TCRdb's copy has only in-frame clones and leaves some out. The sample records about 200,000 clones, about three fifths being singletons. This chain joins TRBV2 and TRBJ2-6, with D tentatively TRBD1 or TRBD2 (5 bases each). The sequence came from a human donor with alopecia areata. The sequences come from CD4+ T cells sorted from blood, collected at week 4, from a patient treated with tofacitinib. The CDR3 protein is CASIPDEGNGANVLTF. In DNA form, the CDR3 reads TGTGCCAGCATTCCCGATGAGGGGAACGGGGCCAACGTCCTGACTTTC.